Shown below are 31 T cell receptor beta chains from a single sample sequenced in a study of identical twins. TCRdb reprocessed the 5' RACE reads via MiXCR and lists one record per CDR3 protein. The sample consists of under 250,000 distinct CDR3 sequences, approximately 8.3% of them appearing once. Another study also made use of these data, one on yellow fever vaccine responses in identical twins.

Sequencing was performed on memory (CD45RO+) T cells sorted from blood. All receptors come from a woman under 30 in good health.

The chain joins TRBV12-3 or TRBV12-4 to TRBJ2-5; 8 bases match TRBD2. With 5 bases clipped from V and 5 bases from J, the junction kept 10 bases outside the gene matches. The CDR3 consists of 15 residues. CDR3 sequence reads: CASSPRGGLRETQYF. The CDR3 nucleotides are TGTGCCAGCAGTCCCCGGGGGGGCTTACGGGAGACCCAGTACTTC.

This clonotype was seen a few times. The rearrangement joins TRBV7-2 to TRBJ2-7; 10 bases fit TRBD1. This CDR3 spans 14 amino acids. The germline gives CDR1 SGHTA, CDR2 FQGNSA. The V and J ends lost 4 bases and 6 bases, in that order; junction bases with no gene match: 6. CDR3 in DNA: TGTGCCAGCAGCTCGACCGGGACAGGGGCCGAGCAGTACTTC. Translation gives CASSSTGTGAEQYF.

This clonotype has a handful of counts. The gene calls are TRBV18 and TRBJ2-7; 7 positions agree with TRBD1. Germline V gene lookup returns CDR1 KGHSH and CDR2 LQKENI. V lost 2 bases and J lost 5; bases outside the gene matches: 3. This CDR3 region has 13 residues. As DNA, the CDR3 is TGTGCCAGCTCACCAGGGACAGAGGACGAGCAGTACTTC. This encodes CASSPGTEDEQYF.

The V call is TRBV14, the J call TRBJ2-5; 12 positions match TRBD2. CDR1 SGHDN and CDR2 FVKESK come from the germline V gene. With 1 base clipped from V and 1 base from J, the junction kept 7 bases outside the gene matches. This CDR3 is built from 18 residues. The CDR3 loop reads CASSQVRTSGGLQETQYF. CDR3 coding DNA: TGTGCCAGCAGCCAAGTCCGAACTAGCGGGGGGCTCCAAGAGACCCAGTACTTC.

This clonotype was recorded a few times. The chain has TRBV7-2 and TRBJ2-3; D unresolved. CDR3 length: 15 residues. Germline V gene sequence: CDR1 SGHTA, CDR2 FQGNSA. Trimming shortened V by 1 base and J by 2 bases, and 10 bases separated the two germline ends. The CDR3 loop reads CASSLGPHYTDTQYF. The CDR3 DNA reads TGTGCCAGCAGCTTAGGGCCACATTACACAGATACGCAGTATTTT.

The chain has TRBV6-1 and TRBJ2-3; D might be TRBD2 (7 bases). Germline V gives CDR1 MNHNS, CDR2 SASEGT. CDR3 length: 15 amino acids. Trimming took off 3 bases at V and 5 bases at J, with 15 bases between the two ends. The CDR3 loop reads CASSDRPRGGDTQYF. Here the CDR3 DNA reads TGTGCCAGCAGTGACAGGCCAAGGGGGGGAGATACGCAGTATTTT.

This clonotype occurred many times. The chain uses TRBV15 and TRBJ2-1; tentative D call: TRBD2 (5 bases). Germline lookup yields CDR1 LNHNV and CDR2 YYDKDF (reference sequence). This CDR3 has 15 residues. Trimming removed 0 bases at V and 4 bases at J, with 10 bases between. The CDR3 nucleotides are TGTGCCACCAGCAGAGATTCCCGGGATTACAATGAGCAGTTCTTC. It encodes CATSRDSRDYNEQFF.

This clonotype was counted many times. CDR3 coding DNA: TGTGCCAGCAGCCAAGAGGAGGCGGGGGGGCTAGATGAGCAGTTCTTC. Translating it yields CASSQEEAGGLDEQFF. The chain employs TRBV4-2 and TRBJ2-1; 9 bases are shared with TRBD2. This CDR3 comprises 16 residues. V shed 0 bases and J 8 bases; nucleotides not matched to a gene: 8. In germline, CDR1 is LGHNA, CDR2 YNFKEQ.

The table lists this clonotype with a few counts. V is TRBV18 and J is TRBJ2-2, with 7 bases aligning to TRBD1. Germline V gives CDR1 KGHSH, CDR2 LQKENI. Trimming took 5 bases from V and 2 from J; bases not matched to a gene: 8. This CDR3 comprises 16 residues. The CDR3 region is CASSGTGTVNTGELFF. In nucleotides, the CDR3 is TGTGCCAGCTCAGGAACCGGGACAGTTAACACCGGGGAGCTGTTTTTT.

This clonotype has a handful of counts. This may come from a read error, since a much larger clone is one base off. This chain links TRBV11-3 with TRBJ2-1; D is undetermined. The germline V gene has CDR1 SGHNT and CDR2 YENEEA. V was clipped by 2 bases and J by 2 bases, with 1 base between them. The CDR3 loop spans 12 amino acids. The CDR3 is CASSLTYNEQFF. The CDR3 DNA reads TGTGCCAGCAGCTTAACCTACAATGAGCAGTTCTTC.

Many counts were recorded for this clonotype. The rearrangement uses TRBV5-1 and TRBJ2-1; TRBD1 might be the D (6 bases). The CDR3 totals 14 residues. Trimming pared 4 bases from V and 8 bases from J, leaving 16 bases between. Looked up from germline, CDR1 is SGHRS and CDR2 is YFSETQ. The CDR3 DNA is TGCGCCAGCAGCACCCAACCTGGGGGCGATGAGCAGTTCTTC. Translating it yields CASSTQPGGDEQFF.

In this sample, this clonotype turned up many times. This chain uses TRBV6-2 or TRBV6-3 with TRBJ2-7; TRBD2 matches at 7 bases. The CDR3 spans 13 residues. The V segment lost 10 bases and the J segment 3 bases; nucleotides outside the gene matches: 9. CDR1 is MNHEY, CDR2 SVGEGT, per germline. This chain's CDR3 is CATGTTFVYEQYF. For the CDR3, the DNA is TGTGCCACCGGGACTACCTTTGTCTACGAGCAGTACTTC.

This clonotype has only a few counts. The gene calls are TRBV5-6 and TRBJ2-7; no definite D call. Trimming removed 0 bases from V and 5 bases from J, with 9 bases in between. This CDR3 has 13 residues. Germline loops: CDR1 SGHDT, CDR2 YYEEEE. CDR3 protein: CASSLAFADEQYF. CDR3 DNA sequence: TGTGCCAGCAGCTTGGCGTTTGCCGACGAGCAGTACTTC.

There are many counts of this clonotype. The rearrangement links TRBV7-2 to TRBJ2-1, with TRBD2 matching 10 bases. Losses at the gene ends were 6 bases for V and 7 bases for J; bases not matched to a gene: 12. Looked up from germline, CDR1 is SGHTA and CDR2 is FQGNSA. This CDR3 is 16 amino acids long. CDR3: CASRPAGAGGLNEQFF. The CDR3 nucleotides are TGTGCCAGCAGACCCGCCGGAGCGGGAGGGCTTAATGAGCAGTTCTTC.

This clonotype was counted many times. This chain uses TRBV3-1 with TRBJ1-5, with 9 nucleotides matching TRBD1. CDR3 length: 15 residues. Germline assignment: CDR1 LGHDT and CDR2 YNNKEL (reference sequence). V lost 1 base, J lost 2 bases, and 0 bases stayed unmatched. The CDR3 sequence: CASSQGTGGNQPQHF. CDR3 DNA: TGTGCCAGCAGCCAAGGGACAGGGGGCAATCAGCCCCAGCATTTT. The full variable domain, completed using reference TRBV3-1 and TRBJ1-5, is DTAVSQTPKYLVTQMGNDKSIKCEQNLGHDTMYWYKQDSKKFLKIMFSYNNKELIINETVPNRFSPKSPDKAHLNLHINSLELGDSAVYFCASSQGTGGNQPQHFGDGTRLSIL.

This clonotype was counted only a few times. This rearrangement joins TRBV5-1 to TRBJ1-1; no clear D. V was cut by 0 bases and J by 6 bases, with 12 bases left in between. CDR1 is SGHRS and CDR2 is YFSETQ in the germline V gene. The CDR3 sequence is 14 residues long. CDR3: CASSLDVSGSEAFF. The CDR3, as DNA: TGCGCCAGCAGCTTGGACGTTTCGGGTTCTGAAGCTTTCTTT.

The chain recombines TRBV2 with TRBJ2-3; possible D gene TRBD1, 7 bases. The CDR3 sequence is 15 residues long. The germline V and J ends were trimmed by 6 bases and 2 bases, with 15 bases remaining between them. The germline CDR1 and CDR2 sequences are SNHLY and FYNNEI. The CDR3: CASRSAGGFTDTQYF. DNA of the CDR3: TGTGCCAGCAGGTCGGCAGGGGGGTTCACAGATACGCAGTATTTT. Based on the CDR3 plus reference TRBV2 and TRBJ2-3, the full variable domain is EPEVTQTPSHQVTQMGQEVILRCVPISNHLYFYWYRQILGQKVEFLVSFYNNEISEKSEIFDDQFSVERPDGSNFTLKIRSTKLEDSAMYFCASRSAGGFTDTQYFGPGTRLTVL.

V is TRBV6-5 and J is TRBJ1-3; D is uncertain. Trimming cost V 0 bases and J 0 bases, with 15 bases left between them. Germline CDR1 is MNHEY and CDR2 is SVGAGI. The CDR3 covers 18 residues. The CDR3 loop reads CASSYSRSATYSGNTIYF. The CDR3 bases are TGTGCCAGCAGTTACTCGCGGTCAGCAACTTACTCTGGAAACACCATATATTTT.

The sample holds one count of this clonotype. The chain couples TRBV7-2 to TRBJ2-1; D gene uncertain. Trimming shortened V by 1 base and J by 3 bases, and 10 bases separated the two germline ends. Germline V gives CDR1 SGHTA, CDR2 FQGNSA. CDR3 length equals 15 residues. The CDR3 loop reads CASSLGTDYYNEQFF. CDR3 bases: TGTGCCAGCAGCTTAGGGACGGATTACTACAATGAGCAGTTCTTC.

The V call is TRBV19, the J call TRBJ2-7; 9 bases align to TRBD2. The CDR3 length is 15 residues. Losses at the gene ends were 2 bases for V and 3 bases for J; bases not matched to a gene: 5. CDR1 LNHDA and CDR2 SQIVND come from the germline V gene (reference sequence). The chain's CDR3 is CASSISSGGLYEQYF. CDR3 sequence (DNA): TGTGCCAGTAGTATAAGTAGCGGGGGCCTCTACGAGCAGTACTTC. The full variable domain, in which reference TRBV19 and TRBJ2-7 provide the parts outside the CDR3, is DGGITQSPKYLFRKEGQNVTLSCEQNLNHDAMYWYRQDPGQGLRLIYYSQIVNDFQKGDIAEGYSVSREKKESFPLTVTSAQKNPTAFYLCASSISSGGLYEQYFGPGTRLTVT.

The CDR3 reads CSARGGGAIAVFF. The CDR3 DNA follows: TGCAGTGCTAGAGGAGGGGGGGCCATTGCAGTGTTCTTC. This rearrangement joins TRBV20-1 to TRBJ2-1; D possibly corresponds to TRBD2 (7 bases). CDR3 size: 13 residues. Germline loops: CDR1 DFQATT, CDR2 SNEGSKA (reference sequence). V was clipped by 1 base and J by 15 bases, with 19 bases between them.

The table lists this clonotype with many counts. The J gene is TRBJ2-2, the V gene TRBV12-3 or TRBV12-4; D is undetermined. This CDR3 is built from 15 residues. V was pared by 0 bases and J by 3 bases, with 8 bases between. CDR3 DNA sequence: TGTGCCAGCAGTTTAGCAGCAGATTACACCGGGGAGCTGTTTTTT. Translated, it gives CASSLAADYTGELFF.

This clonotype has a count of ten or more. CDR3 sequence (DNA): TGTGCCAGCAGCCTACAGGGGAGGGGCACAGATACGCAGTATTTT. Protein: CASSLQGRGTDTQYF. V gene TRBV3-1 combines with J gene TRBJ2-3; perhaps D is TRBD1 or TRBD2 (7 bases each). This CDR3 contains 15 residues. From germline, CDR1 is LGHDT and CDR2 YNNKEL (reference sequence). The V gene lost 4 bases and the J gene lost 1 base, with 12 bases spanning the gap.

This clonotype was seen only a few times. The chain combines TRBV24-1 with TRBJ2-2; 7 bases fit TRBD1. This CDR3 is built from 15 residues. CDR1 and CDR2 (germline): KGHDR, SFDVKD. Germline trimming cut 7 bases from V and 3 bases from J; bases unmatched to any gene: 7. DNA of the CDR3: TGTGCCACCAGGCCAACAGGGGTGGACACCGGGGAGCTGTTTTTT. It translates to CATRPTGVDTGELFF.

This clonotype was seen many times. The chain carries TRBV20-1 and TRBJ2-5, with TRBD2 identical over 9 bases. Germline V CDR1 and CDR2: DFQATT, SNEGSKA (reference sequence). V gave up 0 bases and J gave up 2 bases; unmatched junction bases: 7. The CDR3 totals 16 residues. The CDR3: CSARDLLAGSQETQYF. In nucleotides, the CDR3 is TGCAGTGCTAGAGATCTCCTAGCGGGGTCACAAGAGACCCAGTACTTC.

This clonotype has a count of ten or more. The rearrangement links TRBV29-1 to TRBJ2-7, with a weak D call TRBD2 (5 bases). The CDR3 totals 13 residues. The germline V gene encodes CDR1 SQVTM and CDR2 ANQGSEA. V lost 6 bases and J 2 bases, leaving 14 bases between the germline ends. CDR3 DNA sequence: TGCAGCGTCCGACGGACTCCGACCTACGAGCAGTACTTC. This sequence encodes CSVRRTPTYEQYF.

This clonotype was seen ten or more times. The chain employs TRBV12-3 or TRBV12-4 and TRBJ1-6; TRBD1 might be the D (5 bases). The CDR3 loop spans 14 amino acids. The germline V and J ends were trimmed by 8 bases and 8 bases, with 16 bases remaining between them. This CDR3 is CASREDSDYSPLHF. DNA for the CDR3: TGTGCCAGCCGCGAAGACAGTGACTATTCACCCCTCCACTTT.

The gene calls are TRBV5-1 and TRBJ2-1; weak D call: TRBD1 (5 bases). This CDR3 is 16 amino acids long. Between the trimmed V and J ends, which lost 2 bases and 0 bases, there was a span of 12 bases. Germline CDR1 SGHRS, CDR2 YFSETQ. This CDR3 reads CASSLGVPSSYNEQFF. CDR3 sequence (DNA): TGCGCCAGCAGCTTAGGGGTACCCAGCTCCTACAATGAGCAGTTCTTC. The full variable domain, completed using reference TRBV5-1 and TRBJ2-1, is KAGVTQTPRYLIKTRGQQVTLSCSPISGHRSVSWYQQTPGQGLQFLFEYFSETQRNKGNFPGRFSGRQFSNSRSEMNVSTLELGDSALYLCASSLGVPSSYNEQFFGPGTRLTVL.

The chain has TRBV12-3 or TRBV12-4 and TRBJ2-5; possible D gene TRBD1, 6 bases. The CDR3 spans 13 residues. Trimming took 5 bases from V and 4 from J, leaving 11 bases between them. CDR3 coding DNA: TGTGCCAGCAGTATAACAGGGAGAGAGACCCAGTACTTC. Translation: CASSITGRETQYF.

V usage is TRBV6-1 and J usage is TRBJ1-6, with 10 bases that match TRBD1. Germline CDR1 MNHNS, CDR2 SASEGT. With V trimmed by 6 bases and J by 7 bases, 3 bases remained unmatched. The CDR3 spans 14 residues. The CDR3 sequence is CASRGQGVNSPLHF. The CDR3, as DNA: TGTGCCAGCAGAGGACAGGGGGTAAATTCACCCCTCCACTTT.

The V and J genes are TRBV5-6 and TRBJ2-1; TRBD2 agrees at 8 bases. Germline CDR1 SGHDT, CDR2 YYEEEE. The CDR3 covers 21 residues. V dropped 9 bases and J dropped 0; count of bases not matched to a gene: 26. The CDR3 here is CAIGEEGVRLAGKISYNEQFF. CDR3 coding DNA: TGTGCCATCGGCGAGGAAGGGGTAAGGCTAGCGGGCAAAATCTCCTACAATGAGCAGTTCTTC.